This T cell receptor (beta chain) was retrieved from a study of regulatory T cells in long-lasting Graves disease. This CDR3 region has 16 residues. CDR1 is LNHDA, CDR2 SQIVND, per germline (reference sequence). V lost 5 bases and J lost 0; bases outside the gene matches: 4. For TCR beta, libraries came from iRepertoire HTBI primers and Arm-PCR of CDR3 regions. TCRdb ran MiXCR on the multiplex PCR reads and lists one entry per CDR3 protein. Among about 370,000 distinct CDR3 sequences listed, around a sixth were seen once. The sample's time point: newly diagnosed GD, antithyroid drugs for less than 3 months. Extracted PBMC RNA gave rise to the TCR library. This clonotype was picked up a small number of times.

The sample here was peripheral blood mononuclear cells (PBMCs), taken at new diagnosis, from a patient treated with antithyroid drugs. The V call is TRBV19, the J call TRBJ2-2; 9 positions agree with TRBD2. This sequence originates from a female donor with Graves disease. The CDR3: CASSAIAGANTGELFF. Here the CDR3 DNA reads TGTGCCAGTAGTGCAATAGCGGGGGCGAACACCGGGGAGCTGTTTTTT.